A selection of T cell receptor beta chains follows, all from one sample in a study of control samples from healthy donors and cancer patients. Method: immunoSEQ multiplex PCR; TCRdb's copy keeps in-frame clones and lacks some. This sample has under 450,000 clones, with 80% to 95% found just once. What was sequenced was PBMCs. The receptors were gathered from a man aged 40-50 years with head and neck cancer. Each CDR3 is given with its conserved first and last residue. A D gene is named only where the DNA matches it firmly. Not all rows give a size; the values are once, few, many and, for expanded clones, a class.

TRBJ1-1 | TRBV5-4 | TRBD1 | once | CASSRDRGTEAFF | TGTGCCAGCAGCCGAGACAGGGGAACTGAAGCTTTCTTT
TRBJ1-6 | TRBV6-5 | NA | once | CASSYSRGTYNSPLHF | TGTGCCAGCAGTTACTCGAGGGGGACCTATAATTCACCCCTCCACTTT
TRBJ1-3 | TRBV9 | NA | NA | CASSPRGPSGNTIYF | TGTGCCAGCAGCCCCCGGGGACCCTCTGGAAACACCATATATTTT
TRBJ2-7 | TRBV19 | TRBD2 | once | CASSHESGGHEQYF | TGTGCCAGTAGTCACGAATCGGGGGGACACGAGCAGTACTTC
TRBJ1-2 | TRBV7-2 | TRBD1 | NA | CASREGQHGYTF | TGTGCCAGCAGGGAGGGACAGCATGGCTACACCTTC
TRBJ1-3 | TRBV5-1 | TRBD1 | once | CASSWTGPGNTIYF | TGCGCCAGCAGCTGGACAGGTCCGGGAAACACCATATATTTT
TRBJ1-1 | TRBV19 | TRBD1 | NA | CASSIGQGAIGTEAFF | TGTGCCAGTAGTATAGGACAGGGGGCCATCGGGACTGAAGCTTTCTTT
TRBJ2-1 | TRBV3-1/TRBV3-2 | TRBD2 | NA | CASSQDRLAGGLYNEQFF | TGTGCCAGCAGCCAAGATAGACTAGCGGGAGGACTCTACAATGAGCAGTTCTTC
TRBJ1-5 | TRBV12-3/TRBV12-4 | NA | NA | CASSLTGYQPQHF | TGTGCCAGCAGTTTAACAGGGTATCAGCCCCAGCATTTT
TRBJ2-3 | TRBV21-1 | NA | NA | CASSKKPRRQGQGEADTQYF | TGTGCCAGCAGCAAAAAGCCTCGGAGACAAGGACAGGGGGAGGCAGATACGCAGTATTTT
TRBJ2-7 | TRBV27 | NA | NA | CASSATGPHYEQYF | TGTGCCAGCAGTGCCACAGGGCCTCACTACGAGCAGTACTTC
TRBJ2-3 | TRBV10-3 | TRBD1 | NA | CAISEPGQGGADTQYF | TGTGCCATCAGTGAGCCGGGACAGGGGGGGGCAGATACGCAGTATTTT
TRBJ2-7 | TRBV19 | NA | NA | CASSISLANSYEQYF | TGTGCCAGTAGTATCAGCCTTGCGAACTCCTACGAGCAGTACTTT
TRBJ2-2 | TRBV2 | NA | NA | CASSERTGELFF | TGTGCCAGCAGTGAAAGGACCGGGGAGCTGTTTTTT
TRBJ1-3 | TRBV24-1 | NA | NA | CATSASWESGNTIYF | TGTGCCACCAGTGCGAGCTGGGAATCTGGAAACACCATATATTTT
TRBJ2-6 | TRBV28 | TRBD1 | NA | CASSLRQGGTGANVLTF | TGTGCCAGCAGTTTACGACAGGGGGGTACCGGGGCCAACGTCCTGACTTTC
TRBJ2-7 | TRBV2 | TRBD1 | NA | CASSAWQGDEQYF | TGTGCCAGCAGTGCATGGCAGGGGGACGAGCAGTACTTC
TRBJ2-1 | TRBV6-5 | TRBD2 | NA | CASSSTRQRDHNEQFF | TGTGCCAGCAGTTCCACTCGGCAGCGGGATCACAATGAGCAGTTCTTC
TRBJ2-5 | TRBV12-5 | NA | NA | CASGPFAAGQETQYF | TGTGCTAGTGGTCCGTTTGCGGCGGGACAAGAGACCCAGTACTTC
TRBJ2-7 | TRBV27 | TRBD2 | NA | CASSIAGADYEQYF | TGTGCCAGCAGTATAGCGGGAGCCGACTACGAGCAGTACTTC
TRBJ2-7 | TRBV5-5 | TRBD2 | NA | CASSLSGVGGRGSYEQYF | TGTGCCAGCAGCTTGTCTGGGGTTGGCGGGAGGGGGTCCTACGAGCAGTACTTC
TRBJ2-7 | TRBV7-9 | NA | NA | CASSQGGWGGESYEQYF | TGTGCCAGCAGCCAAGGGGGTTGGGGAGGTGAATCCTACGAGCAGTACTTC
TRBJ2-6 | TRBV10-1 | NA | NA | CASSESGSGANVLTF | TGCGCCAGCAGTGAGTCGGGCTCTGGGGCCAACGTCCTGACTTTC
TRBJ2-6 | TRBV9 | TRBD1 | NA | CASSAGGTGDLTGANVLTF | TGTGCCAGCAGCGCCGGGGGGACAGGGGATTTGACTGGGGCCAACGTCCTGACTTTC
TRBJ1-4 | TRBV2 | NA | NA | CASRGGSATNEKLFF | TGTGCCAGCAGGGGGGGAAGTGCAACTAATGAAAAACTGTTTTTT
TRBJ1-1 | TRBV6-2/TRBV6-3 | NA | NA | CASNPPGVLNTEAFF | TGTGCCAGCAACCCTCCAGGGGTCCTGAACACTGAAGCTTTCTTT
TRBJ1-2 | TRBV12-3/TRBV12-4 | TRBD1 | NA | CASTAQGIYGYTF | TGTGCCAGCACCGCACAGGGGATCTATGGCTACACCTTC
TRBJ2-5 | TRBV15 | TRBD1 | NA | CATTPLVDRGDETQYF | TGTGCCACCACTCCCCTCGTGGACAGGGGTGATGAGACCCAGTACTTC
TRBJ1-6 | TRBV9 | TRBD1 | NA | CASSVERGQGNSPLHF | TGTGCCAGCAGCGTAGAGCGAGGACAGGGTAATTCACCCCTCCACTTT
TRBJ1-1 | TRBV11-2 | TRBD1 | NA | CASSPTGGRKEAFF | TGTGCCAGCAGCCCGACAGGGGGAAGAAAGGAAGCTTTCTTT
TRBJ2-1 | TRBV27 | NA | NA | CASSPPFRRYPIRNEQFF | TGTGCCAGCAGTCCCCCCTTCAGGCGCTACCCGATCAGGAATGAGCAGTTCTTC
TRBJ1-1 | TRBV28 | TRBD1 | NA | CASSSQGANTEAFF | TGTGCCAGCAGCTCTCAGGGGGCGAACACTGAAGCTTTCTTT
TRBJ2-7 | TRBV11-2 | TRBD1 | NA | CASSRGGDYEQYF | TGTGCCAGCAGCAGAGGGGGCGACTACGAGCAGTACTTC
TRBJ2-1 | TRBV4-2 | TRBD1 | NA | CASSQSGRGLDEQFF | TGTGCCAGCAGCCAATCCGGCAGGGGGCTCGATGAGCAGTTCTTC
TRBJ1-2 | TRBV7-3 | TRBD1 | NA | CASSSTGGAGGYTF | TGTGCCAGCAGCTCGACAGGGGGCGCGGGTGGCTACACCTTC
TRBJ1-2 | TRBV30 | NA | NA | CAWSVQSSNYGYTF | TGTGCCTGGAGTGTTCAGTCCTCTAACTATGGCTACACCTTC
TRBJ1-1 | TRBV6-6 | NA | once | CASTGGPNTEAFF | TGTGCCAGCACCGGGGGACCGAACACTGAAGCTTTCTTT
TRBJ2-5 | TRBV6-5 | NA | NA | CASSSGDETQYF | TGTGCCAGCAGTTCTGGGGACGAGACCCAGTACTTC
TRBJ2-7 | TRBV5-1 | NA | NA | CASSLEPNQGSAYEQYF | TGCGCCAGCAGCTTGGAGCCAAATCAGGGGAGCGCCTACGAGCAGTACTTC
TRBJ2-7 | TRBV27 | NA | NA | CASSLSMDYEQYF | TGTGCCAGCAGTTTATCGATGGATTACGAGCAGTACTTC
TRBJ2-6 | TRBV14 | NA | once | CASSPQFSGANVLTF | TGTGCCAGCAGCCCGCAGTTCTCTGGGGCCAACGTCCTGACTTTC
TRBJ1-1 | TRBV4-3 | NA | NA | CASSQSPQGPNTEAFF | TGCGCCAGCAGCCAATCCCCACAGGGCCCGAACACTGAAGCTTTCTTT
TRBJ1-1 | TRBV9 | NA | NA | CASSPRSGTPNTEAFF | TGTGCCAGCAGTCCCCGCTCCGGGACACCGAACACTGAAGCTTTCTTT
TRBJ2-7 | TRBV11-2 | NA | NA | CASSFSQNYEQYF | TGTGCCAGCAGCTTTTCTCAAAACTACGAGCAGTACTTC
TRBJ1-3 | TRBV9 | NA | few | CASSVAANGNTIYF | TGTGCCAGCAGCGTAGCTGCGAATGGAAACACCATATATTTT
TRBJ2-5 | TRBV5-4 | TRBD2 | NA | CASSLRLAGRETQYF | TGTGCCAGCAGCTTACGACTAGCGGGTCGAGAGACCCAGTACTTC
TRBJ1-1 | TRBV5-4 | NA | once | CASSLTAGTLEAFF | TGTGCCAGCAGCTTGACGGCAGGGACATTAGAAGCTTTCTTT
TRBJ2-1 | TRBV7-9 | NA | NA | CASSFFGQLNEQFF | TGTGCCAGCAGCTTCTTCGGACAGCTCAATGAGCAGTTCTTC
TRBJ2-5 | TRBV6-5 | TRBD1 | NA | CASSYRQGVGETQYF | TGTGCCAGCAGTTATCGACAGGGGGTAGGAGAGACCCAGTACTTC
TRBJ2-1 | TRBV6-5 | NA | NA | CASTEQGRSYNEQFF | TGTGCCAGCACCGAACAGGGCCGGTCCTACAATGAGCAGTTCTTC
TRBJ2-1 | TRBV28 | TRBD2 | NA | CASSSRLAVRVHSSYNEQFF | TGTGCCAGCAGTTCTAGACTAGCGGTTAGGGTACACAGCTCCTACAATGAGCAGTTCTTC
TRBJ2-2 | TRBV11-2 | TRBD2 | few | CASSFGGGGTGELFF | TGTGCCAGCAGCTTTGGCGGGGGTGGGACCGGGGAGCTGTTTTTT
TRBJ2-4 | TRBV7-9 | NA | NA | CASSFTGWGVAKNIQYF | TGTGCCAGCAGCTTCACTGGGTGGGGGGTCGCCAAAAACATTCAGTACTTC
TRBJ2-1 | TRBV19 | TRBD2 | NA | CASSMDPGGAYEQFF | TGTGCCAGTAGTATGGATCCCGGGGGGGCATATGAGCAGTTCTTC
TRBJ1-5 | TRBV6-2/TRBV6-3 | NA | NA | CASSIQNQPQHF | TGTGCCAGCAGTATACAGAATCAGCCCCAGCATTTT